The rows below give T cell receptor beta chains drawn from one sample of a study of STAT5B mutations in CD4+ large granular lymphocyte leukemia. Generated by immunoSEQ multiplex PCR, the TCRdb table keeps only in-frame clones and is missing some. The sample carries approximately 30,000 clones, approximately 82% recorded once. Sequencing was carried out using CD4+ T cells from blood buffy coats. The receptor source for this set is a human donor in good health. Both conserved end residues are part of each CDR3. The D gene is left open where the match is weak.

j_call cdr3_length v_call d_call cdr3_nt cdr3_aa
TRBJ1-2 14 TRBV2 . TGTGCCAGCACCCCTGACAGTGGGGGGTATGGCTACACCTTC CASTPDSGGYGYTF
TRBJ1-5 15 TRBV5-4 . TGTGCCAGCAGCCCGGGACCGAGTATTAATCAGCCCCAGCATTTT CASSPGPSINQPQHF
TRBJ2-7 16 TRBV7-2 . TGTGCCAGCAGCTTAGCGGGGAGGGGGGGCACCTACGAGCAGTACTTC CASSLAGRGGTYEQYF
TRBJ2-1 17 TRBV15 . TGTGCCACCAGCACCACTACCCTACGCGGAACCTACAATGAGCAGTTCTTC CATSTTTLRGTYNEQFF
TRBJ1-2 16 TRBV7-9 . TGTGCCAGCAGCTTGCAGGGCCAGAAAGCTAACTATGGCTACACCTTC CASSLQGQKANYGYTF
TRBJ1-1 16 TRBV7-9 . TGTGCCAGCAGCCCGATGAGGCGTATGGCTGGCACTGAAGCTTTCTTT CASSPMRRMAGTEAFF
TRBJ2-2 16 TRBV27 TRBD1 TGTGCCAGCAGTTTGGGCAGGGGGCTTGACACCGGGGAGCTGTTTTTT CASSLGRGLDTGELFF
TRBJ2-1 13 TRBV29-1 . TGCAGCGTTTGCCAGGCCGTACGAAATGAGCAGTTCTTC CSVCQAVRNEQFF
TRBJ1-2 15 TRBV4-2 . TGTGCCAGCAGCCAAGGGTTTTCGGGGTCGCAGGGCTACACCTTC CASSQGFSGSQGYTF
TRBJ1-4 12 TRBV7-2 . TGTGCCAGCAGCCGAGGGAGAGGAAAACTGTTTTTT CASSRGRGKLFF
TRBJ1-5 22 TRBV1 . TGCACCAGCAGCCAAGTTTTACCCCCCGGGAAGGTACAGGGGAGTAATGACGGGCCCCAGCATTTT CTSSQVLPPGKVQGSNDGPQHF
TRBJ2-3 15 TRBV25-1 . TGTGCCAGCAGTGAAGGCCTGGGTTCCACAGATACGCAGTATTTT CASSEGLGSTDTQYF
TRBJ2-2 16 TRBV5-1 . TGCGCCAGCAGCTGGGGGGACCGAGGGAACACCGGGGAGCTGTTTTTT CASSWGDRGNTGELFF